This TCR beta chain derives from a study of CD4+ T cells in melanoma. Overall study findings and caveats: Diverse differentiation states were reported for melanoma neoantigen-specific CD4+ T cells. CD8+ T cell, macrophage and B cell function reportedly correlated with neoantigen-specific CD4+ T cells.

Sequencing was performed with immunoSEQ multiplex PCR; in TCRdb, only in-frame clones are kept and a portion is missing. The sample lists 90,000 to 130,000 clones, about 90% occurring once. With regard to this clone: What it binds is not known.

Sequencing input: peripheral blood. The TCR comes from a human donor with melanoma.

Here the CDR3 reads CAISEYRGLNYNEQFF. DNA for the CDR3: TGTGCCATCAGTGAGTATCGGGGGCTAAATTACAATGAGCAGTTCTTC. This sequence joins TRBV10-3 and TRBJ2-1; D may be TRBD1 or TRBD2 (6 bases each). The CDR3 contains 16 residues. Germline CDR1 ENHRY, CDR2 SYGVKD. Trimming stripped 1 base from V and 4 bases from J, with 14 bases between.